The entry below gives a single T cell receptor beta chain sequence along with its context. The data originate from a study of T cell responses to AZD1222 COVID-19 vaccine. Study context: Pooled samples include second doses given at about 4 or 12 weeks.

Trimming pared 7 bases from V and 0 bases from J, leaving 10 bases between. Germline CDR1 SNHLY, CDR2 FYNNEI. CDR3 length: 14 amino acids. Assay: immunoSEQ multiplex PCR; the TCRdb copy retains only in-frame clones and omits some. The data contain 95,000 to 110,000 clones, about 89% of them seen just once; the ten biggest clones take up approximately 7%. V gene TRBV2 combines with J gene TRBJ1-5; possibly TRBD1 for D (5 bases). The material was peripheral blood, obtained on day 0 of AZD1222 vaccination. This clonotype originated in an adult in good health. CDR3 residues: CASTGGYSNQPQHF. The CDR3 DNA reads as TGTGCCAGCACGGGGGGATATAGCAATCAGCCCCAGCATTTT. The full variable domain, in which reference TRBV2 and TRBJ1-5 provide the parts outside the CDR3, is EPEVTQTPSHQVTQMGQEVILRCVPISNHLYFYWYRQILGQKVEFLVSFYNNEISEKSEIFDDQFSVERPDGSNFTLKIRSTKLEDSAMYFCASTGGYSNQPQHFGDGTRLSIL.